Listed here are 3 T cell receptor beta chains from one sample, sequenced in a study of cytomegalovirus exposure and HLA in healthy donors. The primer mix had 60 Vbeta and 13 Jbeta primers. TCRdb's table, derived via immunoSEQ multiplex PCR, lists solely in-frame clones and lacks some. Among around 25,000 clones listed, roughly 73% were seen once. The sequencing sample was made of PBMCs. The origin of the receptors is a male donor in good health and CMV-seronegative.

V gene TRBV15 combines with J gene TRBJ2-5; 7 bases line up with TRBD1. Germline trimming cut 4 bases from V and 5 bases from J; bases unmatched to any gene: 7. CDR3 size: 14 residues. Germline loops: CDR1 LNHNV, CDR2 YYDKDF (reference sequence). The CDR3 DNA follows: TGTGCCACCAGCACACAGGGGCCTAAGGAGACCCAGTACTTC. This translates into CATSTQGPKETQYF.

V is TRBV18 and J is TRBJ2-6, with 7 bases matching TRBD1. CDR1 is KGHSH and CDR2 is LQKENI in the germline V gene. The CDR3 loop spans 16 amino acids. V shed 2 bases, J shed 0 bases, and the junction held 1 base outside the gene matches. The CDR3 bases are TGTGCCAGCTCACCAACAGGGGCCTCTGGGGCCAACGTCCTGACTTTC. Translated: CASSPTGASGANVLTF.

The chain recombines TRBV7-9 with TRBJ1-2; the D gene is possibly TRBD1 (5 bases). This CDR3 contains 15 residues. The germline V gene encodes CDR1 SEHNR and CDR2 FQNEAQ (reference sequence). V lost 4 bases and J lost 2, with 14 bases in between. The CDR3 nucleotides read TGTGCCAGCAGCTCGGGGGTCCCTGGGAACTATGGCTACACCTTC. Protein: CASSSGVPGNYGYTF.